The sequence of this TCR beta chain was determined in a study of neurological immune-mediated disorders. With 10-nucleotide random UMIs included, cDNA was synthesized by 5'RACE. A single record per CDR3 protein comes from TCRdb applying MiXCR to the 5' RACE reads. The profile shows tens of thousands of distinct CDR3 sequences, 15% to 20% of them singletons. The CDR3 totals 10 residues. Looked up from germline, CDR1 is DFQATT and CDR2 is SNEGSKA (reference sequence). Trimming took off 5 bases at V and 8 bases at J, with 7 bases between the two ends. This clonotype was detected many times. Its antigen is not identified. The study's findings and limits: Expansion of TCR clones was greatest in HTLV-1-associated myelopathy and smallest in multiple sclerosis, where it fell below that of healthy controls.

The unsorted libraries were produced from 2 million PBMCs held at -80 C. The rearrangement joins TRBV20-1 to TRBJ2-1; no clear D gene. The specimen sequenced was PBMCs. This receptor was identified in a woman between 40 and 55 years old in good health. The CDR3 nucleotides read TGCAGTGCTGTTCGGGATGAGCAGTTCTTC. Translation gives CSAVRDEQFF.